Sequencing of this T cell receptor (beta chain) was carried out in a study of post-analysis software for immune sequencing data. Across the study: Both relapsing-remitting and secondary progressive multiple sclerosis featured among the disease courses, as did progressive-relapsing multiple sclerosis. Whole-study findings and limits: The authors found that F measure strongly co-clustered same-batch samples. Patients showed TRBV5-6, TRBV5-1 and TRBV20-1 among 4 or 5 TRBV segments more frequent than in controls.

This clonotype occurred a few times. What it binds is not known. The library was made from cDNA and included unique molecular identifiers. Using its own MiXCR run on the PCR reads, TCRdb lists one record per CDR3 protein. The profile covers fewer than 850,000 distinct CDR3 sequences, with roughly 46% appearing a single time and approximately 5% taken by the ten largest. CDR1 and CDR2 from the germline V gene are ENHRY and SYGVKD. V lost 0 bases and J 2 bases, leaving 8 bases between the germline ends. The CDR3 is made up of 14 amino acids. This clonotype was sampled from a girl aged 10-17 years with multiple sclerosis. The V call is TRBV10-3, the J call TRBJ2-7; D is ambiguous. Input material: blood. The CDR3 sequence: CAISESAFAYEQYF. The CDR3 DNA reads TGTGCCATCAGTGAGTCGGCTTTTGCCTACGAGCAGTACTTC.